These 11 T cell receptor beta chains originate from one sample sequenced in a study of T cell repertoires in cytomegalovirus infection. MiXCR, applied by TCRdb to the reads, yields one record per CDR3 protein. The sample lists 300,000 to 400,000 distinct CDR3 sequences, around 18% occurring once. The sample taken for sequencing was PBMCs. The source is a human donor in good health (CMV status not recorded). Some clones in this sample may be carry-over from other donors' samples.

This chain links TRBV7-6 with TRBJ2-2, with 8 bases matching TRBD1. Germline V gives CDR1 SGHVS, CDR2 FNYEAQ. Unmatched junction bases numbered 8, after V lost 5 bases and J lost 3 bases. The CDR3 totals 16 residues. In DNA form, the CDR3 reads TGTGCCAGCAGCGACCCAGGGGGCGCCTACACCGGGGAGCTGTTTTTT. This translates into CASSDPGGAYTGELFF.

This clonotype was seen only a few times. The chain employs TRBV6-2 or TRBV6-3 and TRBJ2-1, with 13 nucleotides matching TRBD2. The V and J ends lost 4 bases and 2 bases, in that order; junction bases with no gene match: 5. CDR3 length equals 17 residues. Per germline, CDR1 MNHEY and CDR2 SVGEGT. The CDR3 is CASSSALAGGPYNEQFF. CDR3 DNA: TGTGCCAGCAGTTCCGCACTAGCGGGAGGGCCCTACAATGAGCAGTTCTTC.

This clonotype was seen ten or more times. J is TRBJ2-1 and V is TRBV7-2; D uncertain. CDR1 is SGHTA and CDR2 is FQGNSA in the germline V gene. The CDR3 covers 13 residues. V was shortened by 1 base and J by 8 bases, with 9 bases between the two germline ends. This CDR3 reads CASSLGLIYEQFF. In DNA form, the CDR3 reads TGTGCCAGCAGCTTAGGCCTGATATATGAGCAGTTCTTC. Based on the CDR3 plus reference TRBV7-2 and TRBJ2-1, the full variable domain is GAGVSQSPSNKVTEKGKDVELRCDPISGHTALYWYRQSLGQGLEFLIYFQGNSAPDKSGLPSDRFSAERTGGSVSTLTIQRTQQEDSAVYLCASSLGLIYEQFFGPGTRLTVL.

In its sample, this clonotype was seen many times. The chain links TRBV7-2 to TRBJ2-5; TRBD2 aligns across 13 bases. Germline trimming cut 2 bases from V and 5 bases from J; bases unmatched to any gene: 8. The CDR3 spans 17 residues. In germline, CDR1 is SGHTA, CDR2 FQGNSA. This CDR3 is CASSLLPRTSGGETQYF. The CDR3 DNA reads as TGTGCCAGCAGCTTACTCCCTAGGACTAGCGGGGGCGAGACCCAGTACTTC.

This clonotype was observed many times. V gene TRBV4-2 combines with J gene TRBJ1-2; D ambiguous. The CDR3 loop spans 14 amino acids. Germline V gene data show CDR1 as LGHNA and CDR2 as YNFKEQ. The ends were cut back, 1 base at V and 5 bases at J, with 11 bases in the middle. This CDR3 is CASSQGVQRYGYTF. CDR3 DNA: TGTGCCAGCAGCCAAGGGGTACAGAGATATGGCTACACCTTC.

This clonotype was observed a handful of times. The chain links TRBV27 to TRBJ2-1, with 7 bases aligning to TRBD1. The germline V gene has CDR1 MNHEY and CDR2 SMNVEV (reference sequence). Trimming removed 3 bases from V and 2 bases from J; junction bases left unmatched: 4. CDR3 length: 15 amino acids. CDR3 protein: CASSFTDRAYNEQFF. The DNA of the CDR3 is TGTGCCAGCAGTTTCACAGACAGGGCCTACAATGAGCAGTTCTTC.

This chain connects TRBV6-2 or TRBV6-3 to TRBJ2-1; the D is unclear. Germline CDR1 and CDR2: MNHEY and SVGEGT. Trimming left V 3 bases short and J 6 bases short, with 12 bases between. This CDR3 has 14 amino acids. CDR3 DNA sequence: TGTGCCAGCAGTTATGGCGGACGCCCCAATGAGCAGTTCTTC. Its protein is CASSYGGRPNEQFF.

The genes are TRBV7-9 and TRBJ1-1; D is possibly TRBD1 (5 bases). V was cut by 7 bases and J by 6 bases, with 12 bases left in between. The germline V gene encodes CDR1 SEHNR and CDR2 FQNEAQ (reference sequence). CDR3 length equals 12 residues. This CDR3 reads CASNSMGPEAFF. CDR3 nucleotides: TGTGCCAGCAACTCGATGGGGCCTGAAGCTTTCTTT.

The V gene is TRBV11-2, the J gene TRBJ2-3, with D perhaps matching TRBD2 (6 bases). CDR3 size: 12 residues. Germline CDR1 and CDR2: SGHAT and FQNNGV. V was clipped by 4 bases and J by 10 bases, with 12 bases between them. The CDR3 loop reads CASSSPRGAQYF. CDR3 nucleotides: TGTGCCAGCAGCTCCCCGCGCGGGGCGCAGTATTTT.

The rearrangement uses TRBV4-1 and TRBJ2-2; 10 positions match TRBD1. The CDR3 loop spans 17 amino acids. The ends lost 1 base at V and 4 bases at J; junction bases unmatched: 6. Germline assignment: CDR1 MGHRA and CDR2 YSYEKL. CDR3 sequence (DNA): TGCGCCAGCAGCCAAGTACCGGGACAGGGGCTCACCGGGGAGCTGTTTTTT. It yields the protein CASSQVPGQGLTGELFF.

The chain combines TRBV12-3 or TRBV12-4 with TRBJ2-2, with D unresolved. CDR3 size: 14 residues. V was shortened by 3 bases and J by 3 bases, with 8 bases between the two germline ends. Here the CDR3 DNA reads TGTGCCAGCAGTTTTAGAGCTTACACCGGGGAGCTGTTTTTT. Protein product: CASSFRAYTGELFF.